This paragraph reports one T cell receptor beta chain. Its specificity is unknown. The data belong to a study of CD8 T cells in ankylosing spondylitis. Each CDR3 protein is one row after TCRdb ran MiXCR on the 5' RACE reads. The sample includes approximately 550,000 distinct CDR3 sequences, about an eighth of them seen just once. Study findings and constraints: Among TCR beta sequences, a motif of several highly homologous variants appeared characteristic of ankylosing spondylitis blood.

CDR3 length equals 14 residues. Trimming took off 0 bases at V and 6 bases at J, with 10 bases between the two ends. Germline V gene lookup returns CDR1 SGHTA and CDR2 FQGNSA. Sequencing was performed on blood, either unsorted or a sorted T cell fraction (not recorded which). V is TRBV7-2 and J is TRBJ2-3, with D tentatively TRBD1 (5 bases). The TCR originated in a male donor with ankylosing spondylitis. In DNA, the CDR3 is TGTGCCAGCAGCTTAGCGGGGCGTTCGGATACGCAGTATTTT. Translated: CASSLAGRSDTQYF. Together with reference TRBV7-2 and TRBJ2-3, the CDR3 gives the full variable domain: GAGVSQSPSNKVTEKGKDVELRCDPISGHTALYWYRQSLGQGLEFLIYFQGNSAPDKSGLPSDRFSAERTGGSVSTLTIQRTQQEDSAVYLCASSLAGRSDTQYFGPGTRLTVL.